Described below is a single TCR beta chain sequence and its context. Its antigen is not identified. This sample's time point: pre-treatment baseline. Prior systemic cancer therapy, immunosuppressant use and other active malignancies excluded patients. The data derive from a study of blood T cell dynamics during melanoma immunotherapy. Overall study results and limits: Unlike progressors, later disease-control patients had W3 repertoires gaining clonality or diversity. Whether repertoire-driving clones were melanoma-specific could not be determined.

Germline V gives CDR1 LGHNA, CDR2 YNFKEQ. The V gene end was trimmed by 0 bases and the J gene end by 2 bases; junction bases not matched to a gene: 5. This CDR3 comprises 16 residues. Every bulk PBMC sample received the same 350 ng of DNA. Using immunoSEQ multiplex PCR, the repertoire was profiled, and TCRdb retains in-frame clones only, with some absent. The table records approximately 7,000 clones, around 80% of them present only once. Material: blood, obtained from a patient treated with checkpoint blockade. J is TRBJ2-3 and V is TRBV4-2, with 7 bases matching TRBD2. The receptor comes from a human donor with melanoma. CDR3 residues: CASSQEGGGTTDTQYF. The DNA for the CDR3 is TGTGCCAGCAGCCAAGAAGGCGGGGGAACCACAGATACGCAGTATTTT.